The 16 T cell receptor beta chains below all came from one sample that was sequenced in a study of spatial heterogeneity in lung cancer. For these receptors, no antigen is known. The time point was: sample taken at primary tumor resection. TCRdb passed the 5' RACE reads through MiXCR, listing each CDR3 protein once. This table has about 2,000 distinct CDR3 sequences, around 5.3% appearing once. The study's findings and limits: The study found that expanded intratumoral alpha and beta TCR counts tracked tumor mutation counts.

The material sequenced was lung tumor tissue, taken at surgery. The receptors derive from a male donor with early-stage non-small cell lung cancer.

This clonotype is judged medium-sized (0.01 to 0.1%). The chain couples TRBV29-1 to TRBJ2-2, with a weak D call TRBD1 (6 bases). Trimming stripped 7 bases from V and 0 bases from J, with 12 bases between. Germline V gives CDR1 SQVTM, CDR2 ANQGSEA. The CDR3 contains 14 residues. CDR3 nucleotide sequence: TGCAGCGCTCAGGGGAATGCGAACACCGGGGAGCTGTTTTTT. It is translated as CSAQGNANTGELFF.

CDR3 DNA: TGTGCCAGCAACCCTCAGGGGGGACGCATGAACACTGAAGCTTTCTTT. Its protein product is CASNPQGGRMNTEAFF. V is TRBV7-9 and J is TRBJ1-1, with TRBD1 matching 7 bases. In germline, CDR1 is SEHNR, CDR2 FQNEAQ (reference sequence). Trimming at V came to 7 bases and at J to 0 bases, leaving 11 bases not matched to a gene. The CDR3 has 16 amino acids.

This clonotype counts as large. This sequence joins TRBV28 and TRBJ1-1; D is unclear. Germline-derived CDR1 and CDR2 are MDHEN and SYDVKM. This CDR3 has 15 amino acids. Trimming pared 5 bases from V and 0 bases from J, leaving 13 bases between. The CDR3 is CASSPPGKMNTEAFF. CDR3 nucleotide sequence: TGTGCCAGCAGTCCCCCGGGTAAGATGAACACTGAAGCTTTCTTT.

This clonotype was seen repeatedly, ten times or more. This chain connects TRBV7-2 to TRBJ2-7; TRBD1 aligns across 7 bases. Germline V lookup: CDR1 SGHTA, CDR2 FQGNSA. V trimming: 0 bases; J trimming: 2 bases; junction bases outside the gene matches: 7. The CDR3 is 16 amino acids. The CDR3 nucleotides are TGTGCCAGCAGCTTAGCGGGAAGGGACAGTCCCTACGAGCAGTACTTC. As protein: CASSLAGRDSPYEQYF.

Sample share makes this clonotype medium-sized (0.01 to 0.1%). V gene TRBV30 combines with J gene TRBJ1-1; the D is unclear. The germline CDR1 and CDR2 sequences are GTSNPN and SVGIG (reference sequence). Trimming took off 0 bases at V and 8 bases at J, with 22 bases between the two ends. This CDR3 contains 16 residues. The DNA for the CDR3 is TGTGCCTGGAGTGTTCAGAGCTTGGGAACATTAGGGGAAGCTTTCTTT. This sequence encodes CAWSVQSLGTLGEAFF.

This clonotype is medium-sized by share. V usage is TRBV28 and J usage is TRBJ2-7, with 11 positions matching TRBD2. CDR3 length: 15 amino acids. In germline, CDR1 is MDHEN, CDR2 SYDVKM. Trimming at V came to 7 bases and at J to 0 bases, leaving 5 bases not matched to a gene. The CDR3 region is CASTIAGGSSYEQYF. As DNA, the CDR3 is TGTGCCAGCACTATAGCGGGAGGGTCCTCCTACGAGCAGTACTTC. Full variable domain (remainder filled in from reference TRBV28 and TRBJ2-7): DVKVTQSSRYLVKRTGEKVFLECVQDMDHENMFWYRQDPGLGLRLIYFSYDVKMKEKGDIPEGYSVSREKKERFSLILESASTNQTSMYLCASTIAGGSSYEQYFGPGTRLTVT.

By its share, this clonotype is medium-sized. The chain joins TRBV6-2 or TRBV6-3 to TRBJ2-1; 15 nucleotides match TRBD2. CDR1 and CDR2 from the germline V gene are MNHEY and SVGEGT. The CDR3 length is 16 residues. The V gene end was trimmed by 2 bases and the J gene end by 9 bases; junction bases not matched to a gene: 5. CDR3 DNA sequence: TGTGCCAGCAGTTACGGGACTAGCGGGAGGCAGGGTGAGCAGTTCTTC. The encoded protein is CASSYGTSGRQGEQFF.

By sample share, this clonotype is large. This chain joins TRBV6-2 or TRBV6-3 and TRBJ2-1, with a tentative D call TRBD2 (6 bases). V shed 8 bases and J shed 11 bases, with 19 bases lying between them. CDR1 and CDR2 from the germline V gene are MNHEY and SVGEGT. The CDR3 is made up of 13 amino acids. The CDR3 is CASALSKLAKQFF. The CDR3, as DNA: TGTGCCAGCGCCTTATCAAAACTAGCCAAGCAGTTCTTC.

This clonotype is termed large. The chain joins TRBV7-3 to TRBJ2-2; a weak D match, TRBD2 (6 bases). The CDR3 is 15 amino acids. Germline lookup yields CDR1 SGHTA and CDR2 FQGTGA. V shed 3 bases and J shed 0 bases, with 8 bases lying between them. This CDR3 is CASSFSGTNTGELFF. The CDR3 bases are TGTGCCAGCAGCTTTAGCGGAACGAACACCGGGGAGCTGTTTTTT.

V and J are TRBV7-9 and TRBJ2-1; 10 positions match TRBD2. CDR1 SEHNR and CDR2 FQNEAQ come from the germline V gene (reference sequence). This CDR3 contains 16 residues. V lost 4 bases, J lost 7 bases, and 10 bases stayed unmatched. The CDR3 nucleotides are TGTGCCAGCAGCTCGCCACTGAGCGGGAGGGATAATGAGCAGTTCTTC. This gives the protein CASSSPLSGRDNEQFF. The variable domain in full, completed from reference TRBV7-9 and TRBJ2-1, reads DTGVSQNPRHKITKRGQNVTFRCDPISEHNRLYWYRQTLGQGPEFLTYFQNEAQLEKSRLLSDRFSAERPKGSFSTLEIQRTEQGDSAMYLCASSSPLSGRDNEQFFGPGTRLTVL.

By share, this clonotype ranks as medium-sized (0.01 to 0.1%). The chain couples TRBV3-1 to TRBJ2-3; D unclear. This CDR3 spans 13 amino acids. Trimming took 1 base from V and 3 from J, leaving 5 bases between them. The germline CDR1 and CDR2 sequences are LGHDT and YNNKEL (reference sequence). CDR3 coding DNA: TGTGCCAGCAGCCAAGTGGATACAGATACGCAGTATTTT. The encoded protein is CASSQVDTDTQYF.

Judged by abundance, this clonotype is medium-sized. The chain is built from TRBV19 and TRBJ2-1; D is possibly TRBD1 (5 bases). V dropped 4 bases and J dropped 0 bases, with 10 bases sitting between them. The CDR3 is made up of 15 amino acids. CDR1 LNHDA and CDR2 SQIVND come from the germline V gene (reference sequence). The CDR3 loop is CASSKGFSSYNEQFF. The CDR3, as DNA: TGTGCCAGTAGTAAGGGGTTCAGCTCCTACAATGAGCAGTTCTTC.

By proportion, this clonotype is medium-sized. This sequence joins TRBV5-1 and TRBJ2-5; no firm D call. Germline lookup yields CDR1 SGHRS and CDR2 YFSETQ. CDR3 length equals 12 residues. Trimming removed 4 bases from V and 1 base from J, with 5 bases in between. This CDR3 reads CASSLIQETQYF. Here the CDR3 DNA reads TGCGCCAGCAGCCTTATCCAAGAGACCCAGTACTTC. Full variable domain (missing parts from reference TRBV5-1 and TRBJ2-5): KAGVTQTPRYLIKTRGQQVTLSCSPISGHRSVSWYQQTPGQGLQFLFEYFSETQRNKGNFPGRFSGRQFSNSRSEMNVSTLELGDSALYLCASSLIQETQYFGPGTRLLVL.

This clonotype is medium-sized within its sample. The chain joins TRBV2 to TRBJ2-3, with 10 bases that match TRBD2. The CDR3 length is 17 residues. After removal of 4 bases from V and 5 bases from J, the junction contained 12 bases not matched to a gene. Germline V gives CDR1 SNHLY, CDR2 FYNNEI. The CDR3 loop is CASSAGLAASAGDTQYF. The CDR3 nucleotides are TGTGCCAGCAGTGCAGGACTAGCGGCCTCAGCGGGAGATACGCAGTATTTT. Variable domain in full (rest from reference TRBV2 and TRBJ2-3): EPEVTQTPSHQVTQMGQEVILRCVPISNHLYFYWYRQILGQKVEFLVSFYNNEISEKSEIFDDQFSVERPDGSNFTLKIRSTKLEDSAMYFCASSAGLAASAGDTQYFGPGTRLTVL.

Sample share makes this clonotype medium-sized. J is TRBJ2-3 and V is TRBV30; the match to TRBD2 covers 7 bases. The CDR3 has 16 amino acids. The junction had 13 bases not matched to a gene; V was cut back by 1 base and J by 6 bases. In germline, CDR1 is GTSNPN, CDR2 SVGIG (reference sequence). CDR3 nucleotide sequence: TGTGCCTGGAGTGCCCCCCTAGCGGTTGGGGTGGATACGCAGTATTTT. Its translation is CAWSAPLAVGVDTQYF.

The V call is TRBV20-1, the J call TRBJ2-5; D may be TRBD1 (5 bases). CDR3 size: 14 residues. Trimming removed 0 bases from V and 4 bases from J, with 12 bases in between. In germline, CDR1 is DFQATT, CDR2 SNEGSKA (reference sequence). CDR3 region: CSAREDSSRETQYF. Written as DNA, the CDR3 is TGCAGTGCTAGAGAAGACAGTAGTAGAGAGACCCAGTACTTC.